This T cell receptor (beta chain) was retrieved from a study of blood T cells in healthy people across ages. A second PCR, run for roughly 7 to 11 cycles, used a sample-barcoded 5' primer plus a J-beta primer mix. One entry per CDR3 protein, called by TCRdb with MiXCR from the 5' RACE reads. Found here are about 1,600,000 distinct CDR3 sequences, 42% of them singletons; the top ten hold 7.9%. V was cut by 5 bases and J by 5 bases, with 16 bases left in between. The germline V gene encodes CDR1 MNHNS and CDR2 SASEGT. The CDR3 is 15 amino acids. Sequencing was carried out using blood. V is TRBV6-1 and J is TRBJ2-1, with D possibly matching TRBD2 (5 bases). The TCR was taken from a young woman in good health. CDR3 amino acids: CASSRTPFDNNEQFF. In DNA form, the CDR3 reads TGTGCCAGCAGTAGGACTCCCTTCGATAACAATGAGCAGTTCTTC.